This is a list of T cell receptor beta chains from one sample in a study of T cell responses to AZD1222 COVID-19 vaccine. Using immunoSEQ multiplex PCR, the repertoire was profiled, and TCRdb retains in-frame clones only, with some absent. The sample lists tens of thousands of clones; approximately 89% were seen once. Sample: peripheral blood, taken on day 0 of AZD1222 vaccination. The origin of the receptors is an adult in good health. Each CDR3 is given with its conserved first and last residue. A D gene is named only where the DNA matches it firmly. The size entry is marked missing in some rows and otherwise reads once, few, many or a size class.

clone_size	d_call	v_call	j_call	cdr3_aa	cdr3_nt
.	TRBD1	TRBV24-1	TRBJ2-2	CATSDRTGGYGELFF	TGTGCCACCAGTGACCGGACAGGGGGCTACGGGGAGCTGTTTTTT
.	.	TRBV10-3	TRBJ1-1	CAITPSPNTEAFF	TGTGCCATCACCCCATCACCGAACACTGAAGCTTTCTTT
once	.	TRBV6-2/TRBV6-3	TRBJ1-5	CASSYSPQLRDRVSNQPQHF	TGTGCCAGCAGTTACTCCCCACAGTTACGGGATCGGGTTAGCAATCAGCCCCAGCATTTT
.	TRBD1	TRBV4-1	TRBJ1-5	CASSQQGTVDQPQHF	TGCGCCAGCAGCCAACAAGGGACAGTTGATCAGCCCCAGCATTTT
.	.	TRBV28	TRBJ1-1	CASSLSQGITEAFF	TGTGCCAGCAGTCTATCCCAGGGAATCACTGAAGCTTTCTTT
.	TRBD1	TRBV14	TRBJ2-5	CASSPRTGPETQYF	TGTGCCAGCAGCCCCCGGACAGGTCCAGAGACCCAGTACTTC
.	.	TRBV5-6	TRBJ2-3	CASSFRRTDTQYF	TGTGCCAGCAGCTTTAGGCGCACAGATACGCAGTATTTT
.	.	TRBV30	TRBJ1-5	CAWSVSGGGNQPQHF	TGTGCCTGGAGTGTAAGTGGAGGCGGCAATCAGCCCCAGCATTTT
.	.	TRBV4-3	TRBJ1-2	CASSQDRGYGYTF	TGCGCCAGCAGCCAAGATAGGGGCTATGGCTACACCTTC
.	TRBD1	TRBV18	TRBJ1-4	CASSTDRVNEKLFF	TGTGCCAGCTCAACGGACAGGGTCAATGAAAAACTGTTTTTT
.	.	TRBV2	TRBJ2-1	CASRWLARGDEQFF	TGTGCCAGCAGGTGGCTAGCGAGAGGGGATGAGCAGTTCTTC
.	.	TRBV30	TRBJ1-3	CAWKESGNTIYF	TGTGCCTGGAAGGAGTCCGGAAACACCATATATTTT
.	.	TRBV14	TRBJ1-1	CASSQSVNTEAFF	TGTGCCAGCAGCCAGTCCGTTAACACTGAAGCTTTCTTT
.	TRBD1	TRBV2	TRBJ2-2	CASSSDRVAGELFF	TGTGCCAGCAGCTCCGACAGGGTCGCCGGGGAGCTGTTTTTT
.	TRBD1	TRBV9	TRBJ1-2	CASSVGTGTRGYTF	TGTGCCAGCAGCGTAGGGACAGGGACGCGCGGCTACACCTTC
.	.	TRBV15	TRBJ2-1	CATSRGNSYNEQFF	TGTGCCACCAGCAGAGGAAACTCCTACAATGAGCAGTTCTTC
.	TRBD1	TRBV3-1/TRBV3-2	TRBJ1-2	CASSPWDRVYYGYTF	TGTGCCAGCAGCCCCTGGGACAGGGTCTACTATGGCTACACCTTC
.	TRBD2	TRBV15	TRBJ2-2	CATSKQAGGPGGELFF	TGTGCCACCAGCAAACAAGCGGGGGGGCCTGGCGGGGAGCTGTTTTTT